In its sample, the clone carrying this T cell receptor beta chain was seen many times. RNA transcripts were the template for amplifying TCR beta CDR3 regions. With the HTBI primer set, the TCR CDR3 went through a first round of RT-PCR. TCRdb reanalysed the multiplex PCR reads using MiXCR and keeps one entry per CDR3 protein. Altogether about 350,000 distinct CDR3 sequences are present, 15% to 20% being singletons, with the ten largest covering about 16%. Trimming took 2 bases from V and 7 from J; bases not matched to a gene: 11. The CDR3 consists of 17 residues. Germline CDR1 SGHVS, CDR2 FQNEAQ. The record originates from a study of T cells in Graves' hyperthyroidism and ophthalmopathy. Study-wide background: Blood from the periphery was taken at initial diagnosis, before any treatment.

The TCR was taken from a woman in her thirties or forties with Graves' ophthalmopathy. Specimen: blood. V usage is TRBV7-8 and J usage is TRBJ1-5; 10 nucleotides align to TRBD1. The CDR3 protein is CASSLPIWDRGRQPQHF. The CDR3 DNA reads as TGTGCCAGCAGCTTACCCATATGGGACAGGGGAAGGCAGCCCCAGCATTTT.